One and the same sample provided the 14 T cell receptor beta chains below, sequenced in a study of blood T cell repertoires in COVID-19. Some clones are missing from TCRdb's copy, which holds only in-frame ones; the method was immunoSEQ multiplex PCR. The sample lists 95,000 to 150,000 clones; about 91% were seen once. The specimen was peripheral blood. These receptors all come from a woman aged 45-65 years with active or convalescent COVID-19.

The chain employs TRBV28 and TRBJ1-5; D perhaps matches TRBD1 (6 bases). The length of the CDR3 is 18 residues. With 5 bases removed from V and 3 bases from J, the gap between germline ends came to 23 bases. Germline loops: CDR1 MDHEN, CDR2 SYDVKM. The CDR3 bases are TGTGCCAGCAGTGAGCAAAGGGGGAAAACAGGAGCCAATCAGCCCCAGCATTTT. Translated, it gives CASSEQRGKTGANQPQHF.

V gene TRBV6-1 combines with J gene TRBJ2-1; possible D gene TRBD2, 6 bases. Trimming cost V 0 bases and J 8 bases, with 14 bases left between them. CDR1 is MNHNS, CDR2 SASEGT, per germline. This CDR3 has 15 amino acids. CDR3 sequence reads: CASSEATTPSDEQFF. As DNA, the CDR3 is TGTGCCAGCAGTGAAGCCACTACCCCTAGCGATGAGCAGTTCTTC.

The chain couples TRBV29-1 to TRBJ2-7; 9 nucleotides align to TRBD1. Germline V CDR1 and CDR2: SQVTM, ANQGSEA. Trimming at V came to 4 bases and at J to 6 bases, leaving 10 bases not matched to a gene. CDR3 length equals 14 residues. The DNA of the CDR3 is TGCAGCGTTGGTGTCACCGGGACAGGGACCGAGCAGTACTTC. The encoded protein is CSVGVTGTGTEQYF.

Only a few counts were recorded for this clone. The V call is TRBV6-5, the J call TRBJ1-6, with D hard to call. Germline V gene data show CDR1 as MNHEY and CDR2 as SVGAGI. The CDR3 totals 13 residues. V lost 6 bases and J 10 bases, leaving 13 bases between the germline ends. The CDR3 loop is CASSQTGKSPLHF. CDR3 DNA: TGTGCCAGCAGCCAGACCGGGAAATCACCCCTCCACTTT.

The rearrangement uses TRBV24-1 and TRBJ1-2; D perhaps matches TRBD1 (6 bases). The CDR3 runs to 14 residues. Trimming removed 4 bases from V and 8 bases from J, with 16 bases in between. Germline V gene sequence: CDR1 KGHDR, CDR2 SFDVKD. As DNA, the CDR3 is TGTGCCACCAGTGACCATGGGGGGGCGTCGGGCTACACCTTC. This sequence encodes CATSDHGGASGYTF.

The chain carries TRBV5-6 and TRBJ1-6, with TRBD1 identical over 11 bases. Germline V gives CDR1 SGHDT, CDR2 YYEEEE. With 3 bases clipped from V and 8 bases from J, the junction kept 10 bases outside the gene matches. The CDR3 runs to 17 residues. The CDR3 DNA sequence: TGTGCCAGCAGCTCCCTTTCAGGACAGGGGGCATATTCACCCCTCCACTTT. It is translated as CASSSLSGQGAYSPLHF.

This chain connects TRBV5-6 to TRBJ2-5; 9 bases match TRBD2. The germline CDR1 and CDR2 sequences are SGHDT and YYEEEE. V trimming: 0 bases; J trimming: 5 bases; junction bases outside the gene matches: 17. The CDR3 is made up of 19 amino acids. CDR3 sequence reads: CASSLDPPHYSGSIETQYF. The CDR3 DNA is TGTGCCAGCAGCTTGGACCCCCCCCACTATAGCGGGAGTATTGAGACCCAGTACTTC.

This clone was seen a few times. The J gene is TRBJ1-5, the V gene TRBV7-9; 8 nucleotides match TRBD1. From germline, CDR1 is SEHNR and CDR2 FQNEAQ (reference sequence). Unmatched junction bases numbered 8, after V lost 2 bases and J lost 2 bases. CDR3 length equals 17 residues. The DNA of the CDR3 is TGTGCCAGCAGCTTAAAGGACAGGGTTCGAGGCAATCAGCCCCAGCATTTT. Its translation: CASSLKDRVRGNQPQHF.

The chain uses TRBV5-6 and TRBJ1-1, with 7 bases aligning to TRBD1. V shed 4 bases and J 5 bases; nucleotides not matched to a gene: 5. Germline lookup yields CDR1 SGHDT and CDR2 YYEEEE. The CDR3 runs to 13 residues. This CDR3 is CASSKDRDTEAFF. The CDR3 DNA reads TGTGCCAGCAGCAAAGACAGGGATACTGAAGCTTTCTTT.

This chain links TRBV19 with TRBJ1-2; maybe TRBD1 (5 bases). This CDR3 has 12 amino acids. Germline V lookup: CDR1 LNHDA, CDR2 SQIVND (reference sequence). V lost 5 bases and J 8 bases, leaving 12 bases between the germline ends. The CDR3: CASSGMGRGYTF. CDR3 DNA: TGTGCCAGTAGTGGAATGGGGCGAGGCTACACCTTC.

This chain joins TRBV7-2 and TRBJ1-1; TRBD1 is a possible D gene (6 bases). Trimming cost V 3 bases and J 4 bases, with 15 bases left between them. The germline V gene encodes CDR1 SGHTA and CDR2 FQGNSA. This CDR3 region has 15 residues. CDR3 amino acids: CASSLGAGIGTEAFF. CDR3 coding DNA: TGTGCCAGCAGCTTGGGGGCAGGGATCGGCACTGAAGCTTTCTTT.

The chain uses TRBV5-1 and TRBJ2-1; 7 bases align to TRBD2. This CDR3 is built from 16 residues. V shed 2 bases, J shed 8 bases, and the junction held 13 bases outside the gene matches. CDR1 SGHRS and CDR2 YFSETQ come from the germline V gene. The CDR3 nucleotides read TGCGCCAGCAGCTTATCCCCAGCGGGGCCCGACGATGAGCAGTTCTTC. This translates into CASSLSPAGPDDEQFF. Together with reference TRBV5-1 and TRBJ2-1, the CDR3 gives the full variable domain: KAGVTQTPRYLIKTRGQQVTLSCSPISGHRSVSWYQQTPGQGLQFLFEYFSETQRNKGNFPGRFSGRQFSNSRSEMNVSTLELGDSALYLCASSLSPAGPDDEQFFGPGTRLTVL.

The gene calls are TRBV28 and TRBJ2-2, with D perhaps TRBD2 (5 bases). The germline gives CDR1 MDHEN, CDR2 SYDVKM. Trimming cost V 4 bases and J 10 bases, with 13 bases left between them. The CDR3 consists of 13 residues. This chain's CDR3 is CASSSSGGVELFF. As DNA, the CDR3 is TGTGCCAGCAGTTCGAGCGGAGGCGTGGAGCTGTTTTTT.

DNA of the CDR3: TGTGCCAGCAGTTCACAGGGTTCAGATACGCAGTATTTT. Translating gives CASSSQGSDTQYF. The chain recombines TRBV12-3 or TRBV12-4 with TRBJ2-3; possibly TRBD1 for D (6 bases). The CDR3 has 13 amino acids. Trimming stripped 4 bases from V and 4 bases from J, with 9 bases between.